This T cell receptor beta chain was sequenced in a study of T-cell reconstitution after alpha-beta-depleted transplantation in children (dated by TCRdb to 2016 to 2018). Regarding the study in general: The study quantitatively tracked T-cell immune reconstitution after TCRalphabeta/CD19-depleted allogeneic hematopoietic cell transplantation in children using TCR repertoire profiling. Overall results and qualifications from the work: The apparently early recovery of alphabetaT-cell counts about two months after transplant reportedly depended on only several hundred rapidly expanded clones that came from non-depleted graft cells. The frequencies of hyperexpanded clones fell over the following months, and after one year, T-cell counts and TCRbeta diversity were mostly attributed to newly produced T cells. The high TCRbeta diversity at day 60 in some patients was ascribed to recipient T cells and intrathymic progenitors that had survived conditioning.

On this clonotype: Its antigen specificity is not known. Base qualities were left out, and no much larger clone turns up one base away.

Taken with the paper, the label for treatment or condition translates to: allogeneic hematopoietic cell transplantation with graft depleted of TCRalphabeta T cells and CD19 B cells. The children who served as transplant recipients had been given grafts of TCRalphabeta/CD19-depleted allogeneic hematopoietic cells. Per the germline V gene, SNHLY is the CDR1 and FYNNEI is the CDR2. The trim is 4 bases for V and 6 bases for J, with a gap of 9 bases between the germline ends. The CDR3 numbers 13 residues from cysteine through phenylalanine. Just CDR3 DNA is preserved here, 39 bases in frame from base 1. The receptor library was made with PCR. Sequencing used an Illumina HiSeq 2500. Molecular barcoding was employed in the preparation of TCR libraries, with unique molecular identifiers being used to normalize TCRbeta repertoire quantification. TCRdb reanalyzed the raw reads on its own, using fastp at Q25 for trimming and MiXCR for clone calling, and kept in-frame beta chains. Each CDR3 protein gets just one entry, which takes the most common genes and DNA from the rows behind it. Within this sample are around 230,000 distinct CDR3 sequences, with around a sixth of them counted one time only. Approximately 40% of the sample is in the top ten clones.

The rearranged chain carries TRBV2 and TRBJ2-2; a tentative D match to TRBD2 spans 5 bases. The TCR was taken from a male patient under 10 years old who had a stem cell transplant for acute lymphoblastic leukemia, so the T cells may come from the graft donor. Sequencing used PBMCs, mostly from graft donor cells, obtained 360 days after TCRalphabeta/CD19-depleted stem cell transplant. The nucleotide sequence is TGTGCCAGCAGTGTGACTATGTCCGGGGAGCTGTTTTTT. Its amino acids are CASSVTMSGELFF.